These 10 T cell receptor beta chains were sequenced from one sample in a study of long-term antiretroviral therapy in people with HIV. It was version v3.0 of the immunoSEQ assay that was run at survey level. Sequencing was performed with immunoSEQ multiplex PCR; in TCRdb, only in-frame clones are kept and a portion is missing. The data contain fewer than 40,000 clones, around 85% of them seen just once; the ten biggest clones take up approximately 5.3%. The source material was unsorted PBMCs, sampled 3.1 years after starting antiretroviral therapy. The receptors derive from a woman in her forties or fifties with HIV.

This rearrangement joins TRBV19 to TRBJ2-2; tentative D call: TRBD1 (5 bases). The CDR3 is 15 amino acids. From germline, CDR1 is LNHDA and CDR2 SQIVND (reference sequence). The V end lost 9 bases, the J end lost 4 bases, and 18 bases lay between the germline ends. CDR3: CASRTRGPRTGELFF. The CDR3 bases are TGTGCCAGCAGAACAAGGGGCCCCCGCACCGGGGAGCTGTTTTTT.

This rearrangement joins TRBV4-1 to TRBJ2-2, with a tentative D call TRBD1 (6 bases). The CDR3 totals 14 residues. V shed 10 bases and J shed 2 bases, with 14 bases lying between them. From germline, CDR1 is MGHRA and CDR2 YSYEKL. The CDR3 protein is CATRDIPNTGELFF. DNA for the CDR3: TGCGCCACCCGGGACATCCCTAACACCGGGGAGCTGTTTTTT.

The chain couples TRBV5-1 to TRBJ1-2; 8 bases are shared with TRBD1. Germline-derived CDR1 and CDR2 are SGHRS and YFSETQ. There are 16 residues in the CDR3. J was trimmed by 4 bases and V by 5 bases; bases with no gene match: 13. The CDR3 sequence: CASSTVPGQVLYGYTF. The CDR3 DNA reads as TGCGCCAGCAGTACCGTCCCGGGACAGGTTCTCTATGGCTACACCTTC.

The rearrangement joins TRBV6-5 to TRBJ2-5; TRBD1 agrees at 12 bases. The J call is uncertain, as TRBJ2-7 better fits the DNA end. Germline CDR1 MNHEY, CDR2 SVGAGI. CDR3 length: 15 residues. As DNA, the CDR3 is TGTGCCAGCAGCCTCCGGGACAGGGGGCTTCACGAGCAGTACTTC. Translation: CASSLRDRGLHEQYF.

CDR3 in amino acids: CASTDFIQASPEAFF. The DNA of the CDR3 is TGTGCCAGCACCGACTTTATACAGGCTAGCCCTGAAGCTTTCTTT. V gene TRBV7-2 combines with J gene TRBJ1-1, with a possible D match to TRBD1 (5 bases). Trimming cost V 7 bases and J 6 bases, with 21 bases left between them. The CDR3 is 15 residues long. Germline V gene sequence: CDR1 SGHTA, CDR2 FQGNSA.

The DNA for the CDR3 is TGCGCCAGCAGCTTGGGGCAGAACTACAATGAGCAGTTCTTC. It translates to CASSLGQNYNEQFF. V gene TRBV5-1 combines with J gene TRBJ2-1; D not certain. Trimming removed 0 bases at V and 3 bases at J, with 7 bases between. The germline CDR1 and CDR2 sequences are SGHRS and YFSETQ. The CDR3 extends over 14 amino acids.

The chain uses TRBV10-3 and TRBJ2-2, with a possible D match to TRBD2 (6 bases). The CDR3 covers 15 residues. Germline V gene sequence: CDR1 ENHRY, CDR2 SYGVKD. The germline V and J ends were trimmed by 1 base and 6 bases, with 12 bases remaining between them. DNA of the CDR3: TGTGCCATCAGTGAGTGGGAGGTAATGTCCGGGGAGCTGTTTTTT. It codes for CAISEWEVMSGELFF.

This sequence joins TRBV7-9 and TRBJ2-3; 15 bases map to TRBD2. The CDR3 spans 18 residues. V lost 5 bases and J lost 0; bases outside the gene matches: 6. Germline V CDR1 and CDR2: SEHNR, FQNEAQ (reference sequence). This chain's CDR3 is CASSPGTSGGFSTDTQYF. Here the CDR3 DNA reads TGTGCCAGCAGCCCCGGGACTAGCGGGGGGTTTAGCACAGATACGCAGTATTTT.

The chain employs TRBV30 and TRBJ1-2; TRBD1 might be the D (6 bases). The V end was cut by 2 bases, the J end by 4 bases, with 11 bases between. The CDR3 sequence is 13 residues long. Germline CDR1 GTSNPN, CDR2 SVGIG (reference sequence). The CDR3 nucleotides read TGTGCCTGGAGTAGCGGGGGCGGCTATGGCTACACCTTC. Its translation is CAWSSGGGYGYTF.

In nucleotides, the CDR3 is TGCAGCGCCGGACAGGGGGCTGAAACAGATACGCAGTATTTT. Translated: CSAGQGAETDTQYF. This rearrangement joins TRBV29-1 to TRBJ2-3; the match to TRBD1 covers 11 bases. J was trimmed by 3 bases and V by 7 bases; bases with no gene match: 6. This CDR3 spans 14 amino acids. CDR1 SQVTM and CDR2 ANQGSEA come from the germline V gene.